These 9 T cell receptor beta chains were sequenced from one sample in a study of patients and donors after allogeneic stem cell transplantation (dated by TCRdb to between 2020 and 2021). Library preparation employed RT-PCR. The listed sequencing device is NextSeq 550. TCRdb reprocessed the public reads (quality trimming at Q25 with fastp, clone calling with MiXCR) and kept in-frame beta chains. Rows with one shared CDR3 protein collapse into an entry with the most common genes and DNA. The sample data list 200,000 to 250,000 distinct CDR3 sequences, and 12% to 15% of these were observed just once. Of the sample, 9.5% to 13% falls within the top ten clones. The sample consisted of blood, either unsorted or a sorted T cell fraction (not recorded which). These receptors originate from a human donor who was either an allogeneic HSCT recipient or a stem cell or donor lymphocyte infusion donor (not recorded which). It is not recorded whose cells these are; they may come from a transplant donor.

This clonotype was counted at least ten times. The chain carries TRBV7-6 and TRBJ2-2; weak D call: TRBD2 (6 bases). V was trimmed by 2 bases and J by 6 bases, leaving 10 bases between them. CDR3 length: 14 residues. Germline values: CDR1 SGHVS, CDR2 FNYEAQ. The CDR3 sequence: CASSLTGTSGELFF. The CDR3 region has the DNA TGTGCCAGCAGCTTAACCGGGACTTCCGGGGAGCTGTTTTTT.

This clonotype was counted ten times or more. The CDR3 is CASSLTGQDYEQYF. DNA for the CDR3: TGTGCCAGCAGCTTAACTGGACAGGACTACGAGCAGTACTTC. The chain couples TRBV7-2 to TRBJ2-7, with 7 positions matching TRBD1. This CDR3 comprises 14 residues. Germline V lookup: CDR1 SGHTA, CDR2 FQGNSA. The V gene end was trimmed by 2 bases and the J gene end by 3 bases; junction bases not matched to a gene: 4.

This clonotype showed up just a few times. The J gene is TRBJ1-2, the V gene TRBV27, with D perhaps TRBD1 (5 bases). Germline CDR1 MNHEY, CDR2 SMNVEV (reference sequence). V was clipped by 4 bases and J by 4 bases, with 22 bases between them. The CDR3 has 17 amino acids. CDR3 sequence reads: CASSSARTARGVYGYTF. The DNA for the CDR3 is TGTGCCAGCAGTTCAGCTCGGACGGCGAGAGGGGTCTATGGCTACACCTTC.

The chain uses TRBV3-1 and TRBJ2-6, with 7 bases matching TRBD1. Germline CDR1 reads LGHDT; CDR2 reads YNNKEL (reference sequence). V was pared by 3 bases and J by 2 bases, with 4 bases of the junction left unmatched. CDR3 length: 16 amino acids. This chain's CDR3 is CASSHQQGTGANVLTF. CDR3 bases: TGTGCCAGCAGCCATCAACAGGGGACTGGGGCCAACGTCCTGACTTTC.

The sample holds many counts of this clonotype. The V and J genes are TRBV6-5 and TRBJ2-4; a possible D gene is TRBD1 (6 bases). The V gene lost 10 bases and the J gene lost 5 bases, with 12 bases spanning the gap. The CDR3 is made up of 12 amino acids. The germline V gene encodes CDR1 MNHEY and CDR2 SVGAGI. The CDR3 region has the DNA TGTGCCACCGAGGGACAACAAAACATTCAGTACTTC. It is translated as CATEGQQNIQYF.

This clonotype was detected many times. The chain couples TRBV4-3 to TRBJ2-5; 11 bases fit TRBD2. V was pared by 2 bases and J by 6 bases, with 5 bases of the junction left unmatched. This CDR3 has 15 residues. The germline V gene encodes CDR1 LGHNA and CDR2 YSLEER. CDR3 sequence (DNA): TGCGCCAGCAGCCAAATAGCGGGGGGGCCGCAGACCCAGTACTTC. It specifies CASSQIAGGPQTQYF.

In its sample, this clonotype ranks as medium-sized. This chain joins TRBV6-5 and TRBJ2-4; possibly TRBD1 or TRBD2 for D (5 bases each). The CDR3 is made up of 13 amino acids. V lost 4 bases to trimming and J lost 7 bases, with 11 bases between them. Germline V gene sequence: CDR1 MNHEY, CDR2 SVGAGI. In nucleotides, the CDR3 is TGTGCCAGCAGTTCGGCTGGGGGTAACATTCAGTACTTC. As protein: CASSSAGGNIQYF.

The chain uses TRBV7-9 and TRBJ2-3, with a weak D call TRBD2 (5 bases). CDR3 size: 14 residues. The germline gives CDR1 SEHNR, CDR2 FQNEAQ (reference sequence). With 3 bases removed from V and 7 bases from J, the gap between germline ends came to 14 bases. The CDR3 reads CASSFETTSNTQYF. The CDR3 nucleotides are TGTGCCAGCAGCTTCGAGACTACTTCGAATACGCAGTATTTT.

The sample holds many counts of this clonotype. The gene calls are TRBV12-5 and TRBJ2-7, with 8 nucleotides matching TRBD1. Per germline, CDR1 LGHNT and CDR2 FRNRAP. This CDR3 has 16 amino acids. J gave up 2 bases and V 0 bases, and 6 bases lay outside the gene matches. Written as DNA, the CDR3 is TGTGCTAGTGGTTTGGTCGGGACAGGCATTACCTACGAGCAGTACTTC. Its translation: CASGLVGTGITYEQYF.